Sequencing of this T cell receptor (beta chain) was carried out in a study of identical twins. Study-level results: Cross-sectional statistical analysis was relied on for the conclusions, without the same donors being followed.

One entry per CDR3 protein results from TCRdb running MiXCR on the 5' RACE reads. Altogether about 720,000 distinct CDR3 sequences are present, about 9.4% being singletons, with the ten largest covering about 0.98%. This clonotype was observed a few times. Its specificity is unknown. Trimming cost V 0 bases and J 2 bases, with 11 bases left between them. This CDR3 spans 15 amino acids. CDR1 and CDR2 from the germline V gene are LGHNA and YSLEER. Everyone who gave samples was a healthy Caucasian. The same data also went into a second study, on yellow fever vaccine responses in identical twins.

Sequencing was carried out using PBMCs. The sequence came from a woman younger than 35 in good health. The chain employs TRBV4-3 and TRBJ2-7, with D possibly matching TRBD1 (7 bases). The CDR3: CASSQDPRGAYEQYF. The CDR3 coding sequence is TGCGCCAGCAGCCAAGATCCCAGGGGGGCCTACGAGCAGTACTTC.